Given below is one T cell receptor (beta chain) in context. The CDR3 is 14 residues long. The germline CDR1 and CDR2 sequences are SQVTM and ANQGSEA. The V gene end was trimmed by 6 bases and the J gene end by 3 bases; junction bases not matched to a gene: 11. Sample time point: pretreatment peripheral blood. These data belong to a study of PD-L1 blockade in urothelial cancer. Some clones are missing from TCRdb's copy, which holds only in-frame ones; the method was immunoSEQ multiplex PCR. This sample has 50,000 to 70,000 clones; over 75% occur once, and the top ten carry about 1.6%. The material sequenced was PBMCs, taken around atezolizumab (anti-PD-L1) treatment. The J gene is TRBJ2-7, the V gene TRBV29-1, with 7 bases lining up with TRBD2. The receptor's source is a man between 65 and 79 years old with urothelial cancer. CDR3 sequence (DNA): TGCAGCGTCGGGAGGAGGGGAGCGGACTACGAGCAGTACTTC. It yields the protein CSVGRRGADYEQYF.